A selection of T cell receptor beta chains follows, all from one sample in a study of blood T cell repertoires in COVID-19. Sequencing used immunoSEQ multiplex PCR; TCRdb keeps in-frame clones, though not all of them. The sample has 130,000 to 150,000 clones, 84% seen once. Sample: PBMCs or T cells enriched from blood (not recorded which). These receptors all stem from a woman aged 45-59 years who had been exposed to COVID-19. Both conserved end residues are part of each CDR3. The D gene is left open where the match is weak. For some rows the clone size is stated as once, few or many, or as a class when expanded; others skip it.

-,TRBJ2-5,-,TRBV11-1,CASSLASGYIQETQYF,TGTGCCAGCAGCTTAGCTAGCGGCTATATCCAAGAGACCCAGTACTTC
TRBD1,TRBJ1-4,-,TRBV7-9,CASSSRTGVGEKLFF,TGTGCCAGCAGCTCGCGTACAGGGGTTGGTGAAAAACTGTTTTTT
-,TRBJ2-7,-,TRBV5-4,CASSFNRAGYEQYF,TGTGCCAGCAGCTTCAACCGGGCGGGCTACGAGCAGTACTTC
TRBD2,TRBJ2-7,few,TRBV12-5,CASGLGLADVEQYF,TGTGCTAGTGGCCTGGGACTAGCGGATGTCGAGCAGTACTTC
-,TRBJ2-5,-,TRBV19,CASSMGQPQETQYF,TGTGCCAGTAGTATGGGACAACCTCAAGAGACCCAGTACTTC
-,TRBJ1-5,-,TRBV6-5,CASSPSRDNNQPQHF,TGTGCCAGCAGCCCGAGCAGGGACAACAATCAGCCCCAGCATTTT
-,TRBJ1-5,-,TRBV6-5,CASSRGVSNQPQHF,TGTGCCAGCAGTCGGGGGGTGAGCAATCAGCCCCAGCATTTT
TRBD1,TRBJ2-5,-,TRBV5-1,CASSSQPGQGQETQYF,TGCGCCAGCAGCTCACAGCCGGGACAGGGTCAAGAGACCCAGTACTTC
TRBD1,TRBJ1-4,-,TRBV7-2,CASSGNRGEKLFF,TGTGCCAGCAGCGGTAACAGGGGAGAAAAACTGTTTTTT
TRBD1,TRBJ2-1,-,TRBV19,CASSNRDREEVF,TGTGCCAGTAGTAACCGGGACAGGGAAGAGGTCTTC
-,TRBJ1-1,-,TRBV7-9,CASPGIEAFF,TGTGCCAGCCCAGGGATTGAAGCTTTCTTT
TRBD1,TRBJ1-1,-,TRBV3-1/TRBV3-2,CASSQAQRTGNTEAFF,TGTGCCAGCAGCCAAGCCCAACGGACAGGGAACACTGAAGCTTTCTTT
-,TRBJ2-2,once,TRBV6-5,CASRAVITGELFF,TGTGCCAGCAGAGCTGTAATCACCGGGGAGCTGTTTTTT
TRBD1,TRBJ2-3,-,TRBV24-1,CATSDSGQGVRQYF,TGTGCCACCAGTGACTCGGGACAGGGGGTACGGCAGTATTTT
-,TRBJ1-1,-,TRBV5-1,CASSSGFTGSAEAFF,TGCGCCAGCAGCTCTGGATTCACAGGGTCCGCTGAAGCTTTCTTT
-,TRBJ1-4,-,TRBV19,CASTEGGGREKLFF,TGTGCCAGTACCGAAGGCGGGGGACGAGAAAAACTGTTTTTT
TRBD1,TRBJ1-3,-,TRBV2,CASRGTGKFHSGNTIYF,TGTGCCAGCAGGGGGACAGGGAAGTTCCACTCTGGAAACACCATATATTTT
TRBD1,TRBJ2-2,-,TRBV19,CASSVAPGQGSGELFF,TGTGCCAGTAGTGTTGCTCCGGGACAGGGGTCCGGGGAGCTGTTTTTT
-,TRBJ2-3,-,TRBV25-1,CASRGGVPTDTQYF,TGTGCCAGCAGGGGCGGGGTTCCCACAGATACGCAGTATTTT
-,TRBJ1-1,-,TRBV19,CASSLPSGPNTEAFF,TGTGCCAGTAGTCTACCTTCAGGGCCCAACACTGAAGCTTTCTTT
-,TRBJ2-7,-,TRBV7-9,CASSLDPGNYEQYF,TGTGCCAGCAGCCTAGACCCGGGGAACTACGAGCAGTACTTC
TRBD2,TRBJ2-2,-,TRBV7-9,CASTDMGLAGGPNTGELFF,TGTGCCAGCACCGACATGGGACTAGCGGGAGGGCCGAACACCGGGGAGCTGTTTTTT
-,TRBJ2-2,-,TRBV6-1,CASSEARKAGELFF,TGTGCCAGCAGTGAAGCGCGAAAAGCCGGGGAGCTGTTTTTT
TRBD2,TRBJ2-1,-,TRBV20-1,CSASLAGGGYEQFF,TGCAGTGCTAGTCTTGCGGGGGGAGGCTATGAGCAGTTCTTC
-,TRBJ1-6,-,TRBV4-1,CASSQDREGFSPLHF,TGCGCCAGCAGCCAAGATCGGGAGGGGTTTTCACCCCTCCACTTT
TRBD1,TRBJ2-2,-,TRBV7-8,CASSFTGVNTGELFF,TGTGCCAGCAGCTTTACAGGGGTCAACACCGGGGAGCTGTTTTTT
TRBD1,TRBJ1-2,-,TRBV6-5,CASRGQGSNYGYTF,TGTGCCAGCAGAGGACAGGGGTCTAACTATGGCTACACCTTC
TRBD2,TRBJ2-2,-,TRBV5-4,CASTGAGGGTGELFF,TGTGCCAGCACAGGAGCGGGAGGGGGCACCGGGGAGCTGTTTTTT
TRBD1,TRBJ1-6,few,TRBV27,CASTLWQGGSYNSPLHF,TGTGCCAGCACCCTTTGGCAGGGGGGCTCCTATAATTCACCCCTCCACTTT
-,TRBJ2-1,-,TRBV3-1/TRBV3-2,CASSPDAGDKYNEQFF,TGTGCCAGCAGCCCAGATGCTGGGGACAAATACAATGAGCAGTTCTTC
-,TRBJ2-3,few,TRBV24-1,CATSDFRAETQYF,TGTGCCACCAGTGATTTTCGAGCGGAGACGCAGTATTTT
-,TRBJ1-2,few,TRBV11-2,CASSLAHSYGYTF,TGTGCCAGCAGCTTAGCCCACAGCTATGGCTACACCTTC
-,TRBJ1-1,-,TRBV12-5,CASGPEMGANTEAFF,TGTGCTAGTGGCCCAGAAATGGGGGCAAACACTGAAGCTTTCTTT
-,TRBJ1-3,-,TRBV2,CASSARVRLWTPESGNTIYF,TGTGCCAGCAGTGCCAGGGTTCGACTCTGGACCCCGGAATCTGGAAACACCATATATTTT
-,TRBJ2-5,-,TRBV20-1,CSARETETQYF,TGCAGTGCTAGGGAGACGGAGACCCAGTACTTC
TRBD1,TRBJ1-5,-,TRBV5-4,CASSSGTGGLSNQPQHF,TGTGCCAGCAGTTCCGGGACAGGGGGCTTAAGCAATCAGCCCCAGCATTTT
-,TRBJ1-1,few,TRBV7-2,CASSREGLNTEAFF,TGTGCCAGCAGCCGGGAGGGACTGAACACTGAAGCTTTCTTT
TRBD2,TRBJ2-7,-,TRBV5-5,CASSGRRRGGLSSYEQYF,TGTGCCAGCAGCGGGAGGAGGCGGGGGGGCCTAAGCTCCTACGAGCAGTACTTC
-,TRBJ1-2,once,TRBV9,CASSVELMTAYGYTF,TGTGCCAGCAGCGTAGAGCTTATGACAGCCTATGGCTACACCTTC
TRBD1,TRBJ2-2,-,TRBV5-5,CASSLVGQGSGELFF,TGTGCCAGCAGCTTGGTTGGACAGGGCTCGGGGGAGCTGTTTTTT
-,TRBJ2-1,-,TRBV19,CASSTAGYNEQFF,TGTGCCAGTAGTACCGCGGGCTACAATGAGCAGTTCTTC
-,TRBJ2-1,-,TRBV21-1,CASSKEGAGRNNEQFF,TGTGCCAGCAGCAAAGAAGGGGCAGGGAGGAACAATGAGCAGTTCTTC
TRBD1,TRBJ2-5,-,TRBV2,CASSEALQQGATQYF,TGTGCCAGCAGTGAAGCGTTACAACAGGGGGCGACCCAGTACTTC
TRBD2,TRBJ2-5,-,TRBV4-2,CASSQDQRGSQETQYF,TGTGCCAGCAGCCAAGATCAGCGGGGGTCCCAAGAGACCCAGTACTTC
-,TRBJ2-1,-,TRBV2,CASSDGQKGRSYNEQFF,TGTGCCAGCAGCGACGGACAGAAGGGGCGTTCCTACAATGAGCAGTTCTTC
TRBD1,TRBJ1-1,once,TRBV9,CASREWDRENTEAFF,TGTGCCAGCAGGGAATGGGACAGGGAGAACACTGAAGCTTTCTTT
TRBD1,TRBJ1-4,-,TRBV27,CASSSLEKTGGNEKLFF,TGTGCCAGCAGTTCGCTAGAAAAGACAGGGGGTAATGAAAAACTGTTTTTT
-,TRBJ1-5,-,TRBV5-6,CASSLTVSSNQPQHF,TGTGCCAGCAGCTTGACGGTGTCAAGCAATCAGCCCCAGCATTTT
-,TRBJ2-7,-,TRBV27,CASSLKAGGFYEQYF,TGTGCCAGCAGTTTAAAGGCAGGGGGGTTCTACGAGCAGTACTTC
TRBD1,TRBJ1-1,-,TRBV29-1,CSVALGTGANTEAFF,TGCAGCGTTGCCCTCGGGACAGGGGCGAACACTGAAGCTTTCTTT
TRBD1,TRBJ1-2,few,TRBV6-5,CASSWRGTEYGYTF,TGTGCCAGCAGTTGGCGTGGGACAGAATATGGCTACACCTTC
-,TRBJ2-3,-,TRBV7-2,CASSLAVGQTQYF,TGTGCCAGCAGCTTAGCAGTGGGGCAAACGCAGTATTTT
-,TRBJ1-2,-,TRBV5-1,CASSLAAGGADGYTF,TGCGCCAGCAGCTTGGCCGCAGGAGGGGCCGATGGCTACACCTTC
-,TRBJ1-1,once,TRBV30,CARKRENTEAFF,TGTGCCCGCAAACGGGAGAACACTGAAGCTTTCTTT
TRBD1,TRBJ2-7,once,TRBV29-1,CSAGQGRYEQYF,TGCAGCGCGGGACAGGGGAGGTACGAGCAGTACTTC
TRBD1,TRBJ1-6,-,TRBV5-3,CARSLMFWTGGFDFTSSYNSPLHF,TGTGCCAGAAGCTTGATGTTCTGGACAGGGGGCTTCGATTTTACGAGCTCCTATAATTCACCCCTCCACTTT